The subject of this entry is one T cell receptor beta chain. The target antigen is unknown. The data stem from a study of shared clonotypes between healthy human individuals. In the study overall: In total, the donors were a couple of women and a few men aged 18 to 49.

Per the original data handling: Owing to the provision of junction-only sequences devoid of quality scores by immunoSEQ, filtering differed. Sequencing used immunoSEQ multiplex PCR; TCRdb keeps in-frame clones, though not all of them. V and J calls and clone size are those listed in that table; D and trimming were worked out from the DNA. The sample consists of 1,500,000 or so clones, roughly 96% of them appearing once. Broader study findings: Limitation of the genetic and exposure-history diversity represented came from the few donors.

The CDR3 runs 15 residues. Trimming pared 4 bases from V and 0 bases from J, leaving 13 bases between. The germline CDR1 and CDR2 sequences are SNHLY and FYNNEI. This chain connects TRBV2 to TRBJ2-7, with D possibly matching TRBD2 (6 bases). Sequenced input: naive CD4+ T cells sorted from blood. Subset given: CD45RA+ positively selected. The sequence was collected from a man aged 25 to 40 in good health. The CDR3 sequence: CASSAGATLSYEQYF. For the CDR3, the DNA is TGTGCCAGCAGTGCGGGAGCCACCCTCTCCTACGAGCAGTACTTC.